One sample yielded the 17 T cell receptor beta chains listed below, sequenced in a study of beta chain features in type 1 diabetes. Since all of the isolated RNA was reverse transcribed, expressed TCRB transcripts were what got sequenced. The data were produced by immunoSEQ multiplex PCR, yet TCRdb's version contains in-frame clones alone and is incomplete. The sample consists of around 290,000 clones, around 7.8% of them appearing once. The sequencing input was central memory CD4+ T cells from blood. These receptors originate from a woman aged 18-30 years in good health.

The chain combines TRBV25-1 with TRBJ2-7; 7 bases are shared with TRBD2. Germline V CDR1 and CDR2: MGHDK, SYGVNS. The CDR3 is made up of 15 amino acids. V shed 6 bases, J shed 1 base, and the junction held 9 bases outside the gene matches. The DNA for the CDR3 is TGTGCCAGCAGAAAACCCGGGGGGACGTCCTACGAGCAGTACTTC. This codes for CASRKPGGTSYEQYF.

V and J are TRBV6-5 and TRBJ1-4; D is unclear. Germline V CDR1 and CDR2: MNHEY, SVGAGI. The length of the CDR3 is 12 residues. V was trimmed by 6 bases and J by 8 bases, leaving 10 bases between them. The CDR3 sequence is CASRTGFEKLFF. The DNA of the CDR3 is TGTGCCAGCAGAACTGGATTCGAAAAACTGTTTTTT.

V and J are TRBV7-6 and TRBJ1-1; no firm D call. Germline CDR1 is SGHVS and CDR2 is FNYEAQ. Trimming cost V 1 base and J 5 bases, with 8 bases left between them. The CDR3 is 13 amino acids. CDR3 sequence (DNA): TGTGCCAGCAGCTTAGAGACCATGACTGAAGCTTTCTTT. Its translation is CASSLETMTEAFF. Drawing the rest from reference TRBV7-6 and TRBJ1-1, the complete variable domain is GAGVSQSPRYKVTKRGQDVALRCDPISGHVSLYWYRQALGQGPEFLTYFNYEAQQDKSGLPNDRFSAERPEGSISTLTIQRTEQRDSAMYRCASSLETMTEAFFGQGTRLTVV.

In its sample, this clone was seen a few times. The chain links TRBV28 to TRBJ2-5; TRBD2 aligns across 7 bases. Losses at the gene ends were 9 bases for V and 7 bases for J; bases not matched to a gene: 8. Germline V CDR1 and CDR2: MDHEN, SYDVKM. The CDR3 sequence is 12 residues long. DNA for the CDR3: TGTGCCAGTAGGGTTAGGGAGGGGACCCAGTACTTC. Translation gives CASRVREGTQYF.

The sample holds a few counts of this clone. The gene calls are TRBV4-1 and TRBJ2-1, with D perhaps matching TRBD1 (7 bases). V was shortened by 6 bases and J by 4 bases, with 16 bases between the two germline ends. Germline V lookup: CDR1 MGHRA, CDR2 YSYEKL. The CDR3 covers 15 residues. The CDR3 coding sequence is TGCGCCAGCAGACCCTGGGGGGACAGATACAATGAGCAGTTCTTC. Amino acid sequence: CASRPWGDRYNEQFF.

This clone was picked up many times. The sample has other DNA sequences that encode this CDR3 too. J is TRBJ2-5 and V is TRBV7-2, with TRBD2 matching over 10 bases. Per the germline V gene, CDR1 is SGHTA and CDR2 is FQGNSA. V gave up 3 bases and J gave up 2 bases; unmatched junction bases: 6. The CDR3 extends over 16 amino acids. DNA of the CDR3: TGTGCCAGCAGCTTGGGCGGACTAGCGGTACAAGAGACCCAGTACTTC. It translates to CASSLGGLAVQETQYF.

CDR3 sequence reads: CASSLGPSNVLTF. CDR3 DNA sequence: TGTGCCAGCAGCTTAGGACCCTCCAACGTCCTGACTTTC. This rearrangement joins TRBV7-3 to TRBJ2-6; D is unresolved. CDR3 size: 13 residues. V lost 2 bases to trimming and J lost 8 bases, with 7 bases between them. Germline CDR1 SGHTA, CDR2 FQGTGA.

The chain employs TRBV18 and TRBJ2-2; D call uncertain. This CDR3 has 14 residues. Trimming pared 3 bases from V and 0 bases from J, leaving 5 bases between. Looked up from germline, CDR1 is KGHSH and CDR2 is LQKENI. The CDR3 region has the DNA TGTGCCAGCTCACCCCGATCGAACACCGGGGAGCTGTTTTTT. Encoded protein: CASSPRSNTGELFF.

There are many counts of this clone. This chain joins TRBV7-2 and TRBJ2-3; D gene uncertain. The germline CDR1 and CDR2 sequences are SGHTA and FQGNSA. There are 14 residues in the CDR3. The V end lost 5 bases, the J end lost 3 bases, and 12 bases lay between the germline ends. CDR3 sequence reads: CASSIQTTTDTQYF. Written as DNA, the CDR3 is TGTGCCAGCAGCATACAAACGACAACAGATACGCAGTATTTT.

The table lists this clone with many counts. The rearrangement joins TRBV25-1 to TRBJ1-6, with 8 nucleotides matching TRBD1. V lost 6 bases and J lost 7; bases outside the gene matches: 2. The CDR3 extends over 13 amino acids. The germline gives CDR1 MGHDK, CDR2 SYGVNS. The CDR3 nucleotides are TGTGCCAGCAGGGGACAGGAGAATTCACCCCTCCACTTT. It encodes CASRGQENSPLHF.

The rearrangement joins TRBV18 to TRBJ1-5, with 8 bases lining up with TRBD1. This CDR3 spans 15 amino acids. J was trimmed by 7 bases and V by 3 bases; bases with no gene match: 8. Germline CDR1 KGHSH, CDR2 LQKENI. The CDR3 here is CASSPYGQGGQPQHF. The CDR3 nucleotides are TGTGCCAGCTCACCCTACGGACAGGGCGGGCAGCCCCAGCATTTT.

This chain uses TRBV27 with TRBJ2-3; D possibly corresponds to TRBD2 (7 bases). This CDR3 region has 14 residues. With 5 bases removed from V and 10 bases from J, the gap between germline ends came to 19 bases. The germline CDR1 and CDR2 sequences are MNHEY and SMNVEV (reference sequence). This CDR3 is CASSVTSSQGSQYF. Written as DNA, the CDR3 is TGTGCCAGCAGTGTGACTAGCTCCCAGGGGTCGCAGTATTTT.

This chain uses TRBV4-2 with TRBJ2-4; no reliable D call. This CDR3 is 13 amino acids long. With 6 bases removed from V and 2 bases from J, the gap between germline ends came to 8 bases. Germline V gene data show CDR1 as LGHNA and CDR2 as YNFKEQ. CDR3 sequence (DNA): TGTGCCAGCAGAGACTTTACCAAAAACATTCAGTACTTC. Protein product: CASRDFTKNIQYF.

This clone turned up a few times. The V gene is TRBV4-2, the J gene TRBJ2-2; either TRBD1 or TRBD2 may supply D (5 bases each). Germline values: CDR1 LGHNA, CDR2 YNFKEQ. The V and J ends lost 0 bases and 5 bases respectively, with 7 bases between them. This CDR3 comprises 14 residues. The CDR3 region is CASSQEEGTGELFF. As DNA, the CDR3 is TGTGCCAGCAGCCAAGAAGAGGGGACCGGGGAGCTGTTTTTT.

The rearrangement uses TRBV9 and TRBJ1-2, with unresolved D. The length of the CDR3 is 13 residues. With 0 bases removed from V and 8 bases from J, the gap between germline ends came to 11 bases. Germline V gene data show CDR1 as SGDLS and CDR2 as YYNGEE. The CDR3 is CASSVDPTRGYTF. CDR3 bases: TGTGCCAGCAGCGTAGATCCTACTAGGGGCTACACCTTC.

The chain is built from TRBV4-1 and TRBJ1-1; no definite D call. The CDR3 sequence is 13 residues long. Germline assignment: CDR1 MGHRA and CDR2 YSYEKL. The ends were cut back, 1 base at V and 5 bases at J, with 8 bases in the middle. CDR3 nucleotides: TGCGCCAGCAGCCAAGGACGGGAGACTGAAGCTTTCTTT. Encoded protein: CASSQGRETEAFF.

This clone came up a few times. This rearrangement joins TRBV28 to TRBJ2-7; tentatively, D is TRBD1 or TRBD2 (6 bases each). Germline values: CDR1 MDHEN, CDR2 SYDVKM. Trimming left V 8 bases short and J 4 bases short, with 15 bases between. This CDR3 is built from 13 residues. The CDR3 is CASGGPVRYEQYV. In DNA, the CDR3 is TGTGCCAGCGGGGGGCCAGTTAGGTACGAGCAGTACGTC.